The text below deals with one TCR beta chain. The antigen remains unidentified. The data are from a study of response to subunit inactivated influenza vaccine. The CDR3 contains 15 residues. Germline assignment: CDR1 MDHEN and CDR2 SYDVKM. V was clipped by 2 bases and J by 1 base, with 10 bases between them. Study-wide results and caveats: Researchers suggested that each seasonal influenza vaccination recruits few new T cells.

A single record per CDR3 protein comes from TCRdb applying MiXCR to the RT-PCR reads. The sample yields about 780,000 distinct CDR3 sequences, around a sixth seen once. The chain combines TRBV28 with TRBJ2-3, with D possibly TRBD1 on 5 matching bases. This TCR was sampled from a man aged 50 to 60 who received an inactivated influenza vaccine. The sample in question was PBMCs from blood, obtained around 5 days after vaccination. The CDR3 is CASSLIGDGTDTQYF. The CDR3 nucleotides are TGTGCCAGCAGTTTAATAGGGGATGGCACAGATACGCAGTATTTT. Drawing the rest from reference TRBV28 and TRBJ2-3, the complete variable domain is DVKVTQSSRYLVKRTGEKVFLECVQDMDHENMFWYRQDPGLGLRLIYFSYDVKMKEKGDIPEGYSVSREKKERFSLILESASTNQTSMYLCASSLIGDGTDTQYFGPGTRLTVL.